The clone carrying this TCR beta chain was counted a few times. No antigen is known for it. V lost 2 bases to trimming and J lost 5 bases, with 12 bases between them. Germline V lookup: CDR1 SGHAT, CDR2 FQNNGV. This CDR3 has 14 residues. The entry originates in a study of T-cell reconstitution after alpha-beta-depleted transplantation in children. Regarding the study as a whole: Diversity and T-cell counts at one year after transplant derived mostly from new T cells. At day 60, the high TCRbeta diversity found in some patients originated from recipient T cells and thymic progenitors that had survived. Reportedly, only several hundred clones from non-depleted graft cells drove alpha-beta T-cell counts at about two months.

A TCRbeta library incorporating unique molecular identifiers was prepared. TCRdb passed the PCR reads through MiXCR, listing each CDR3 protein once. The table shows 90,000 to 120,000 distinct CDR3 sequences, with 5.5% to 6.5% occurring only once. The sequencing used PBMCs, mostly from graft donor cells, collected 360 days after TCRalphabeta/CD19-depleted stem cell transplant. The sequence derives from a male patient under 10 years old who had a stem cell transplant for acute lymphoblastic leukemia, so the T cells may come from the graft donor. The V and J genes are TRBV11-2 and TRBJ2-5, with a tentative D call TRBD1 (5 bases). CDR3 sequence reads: CASSLTTGRETQYF. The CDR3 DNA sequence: TGTGCCAGCAGCTTAACAACAGGCCGGGAGACCCAGTACTTC.